Below are 17 T cell receptor beta chains sequenced from a single sample in a study of prognosis after radiotherapy for stage I lung cancer. From genomic DNA, TCR beta CDR3 was amplified by two-round multiplex PCR. Round one of PCR was performed, and it used primers specific to each TRBV and TRBJ gene. TCRdb re-called the multiplex PCR reads through MiXCR, storing one row per CDR3 protein. The data contain 30,000 to 35,000 distinct CDR3 sequences, about 43% of them singletons. The source was PBMCs, collected before or after stereotactic body radiation therapy (not recorded which). All receptors derive from a donor over 45 with non-small cell lung cancer.

Only one count was recorded for this clonotype. The chain joins TRBV7-2 to TRBJ2-5; perhaps D is TRBD1 or TRBD2 (6 bases each). The CDR3 loop spans 15 amino acids. The germline V gene has CDR1 SGHTA and CDR2 FQGNSA. Trimming cost V 4 bases and J 2 bases, with 14 bases left between them. This CDR3 reads CASSCGGTCQETQYF. CDR3 nucleotides: TGTGCCAGCAGCTGTGGGGGGACATGTCAAGAGACCCAGTACTTC.

By sample fraction, this clonotype is medium-sized. This chain connects TRBV7-9 to TRBJ1-2; D gene unclear. The germline V gene has CDR1 SEHNR and CDR2 FQNEAQ (reference sequence). CDR3 length: 12 residues. The ends were cut back, 5 bases at V and 8 bases at J, with 12 bases in the middle. CDR3 sequence: CASSPDSPGYTF. The CDR3 DNA sequence: TGTGCCAGCAGCCCGGATTCGCCGGGCTACACCTTC.

This sequence joins TRBV24-1 and TRBJ2-1; D gene uncertain. The germline V and J ends were trimmed by 3 bases and 5 bases, with 7 bases remaining between them. Germline CDR1 KGHDR, CDR2 SFDVKD. This CDR3 region has 13 residues. CDR3: CATSDGVDNEQFF. CDR3 DNA sequence: TGTGCCACCAGTGATGGGGTTGACAATGAGCAGTTCTTC.

The chain is built from TRBV6-9 and TRBJ2-7; D not certain. CDR3 length equals 15 residues. Germline V gene lookup returns CDR1 MNHGY and CDR2 SVAAGI. V dropped 2 bases and J dropped 0 bases, with 11 bases sitting between them. CDR3 sequence (DNA): TGTGCCAGCAGTTATGGAACGGTAAACTCCTACGAGCAGTACTTC. It yields the protein CASSYGTVNSYEQYF.

This chain uses TRBV20-1 with TRBJ2-1; 7 positions agree with TRBD2. In germline, CDR1 is DFQATT, CDR2 SNEGSKA (reference sequence). The CDR3 length is 16 residues. V shed 6 bases, J shed 6 bases, and the junction held 17 bases outside the gene matches. In DNA, the CDR3 is TGCAGTGCAACTCCGACAGAGGGAGGGCAGAGCAATGAGCAGTTCTTC. It specifies CSATPTEGGQSNEQFF.

Worth noting for this clonotype: The junction and the germline gene differ at one end; a read error may be behind it. This chain links TRBV24-1 with TRBJ2-1, with 10 bases aligning to TRBD1. This CDR3 is 15 amino acids long. Germline V gene lookup returns CDR1 KGHDR and CDR2 SFDVKD. The CDR3 region is CATTDLTGGPNEQFF. The CDR3 nucleotides read TGCGCCACCACTGATTTGACAGGGGGCCCCAATGAGCAGTTCTTC.

This clonotype has more than one count but fewer than ten. A far larger clone is a single base away, which makes a read error likely. This chain links TRBV11-3 with TRBJ2-1; 11 bases map to TRBD2. The CDR3 consists of 15 residues. Trimming took 6 bases from V and 8 from J; bases not matched to a gene: 9. Germline V gene sequence: CDR1 SGHNT, CDR2 YENEEA. The CDR3 DNA reads as TGTGCCAGCAGATCTAGCGGGAGGTCCCTCGATGAGCAGTTCTTC. Translating it yields CASRSSGRSLDEQFF.

This clonotype was counted ten times or more. The V gene is TRBV7-9, the J gene TRBJ2-5, with a tentative D call TRBD1 (7 bases). CDR1 and CDR2 from the germline V gene are SEHNR and FQNEAQ (reference sequence). The CDR3 runs to 18 residues. Trimming left V 2 bases short and J 4 bases short, with 23 bases between. This CDR3 is CASSLLLDRLALGETQYF. DNA of the CDR3: TGTGCCAGCAGCTTATTATTGGACAGGCTAGCGCTCGGAGAGACCCAGTACTTC.

This clonotype appeared a single time. The CDR3 does not end in the conserved phenylalanine or tryptophan, so this is likely a read error. The chain employs TRBV12-3 or TRBV12-4 and TRBJ2-7; no definite D call. Trimming left V 5 bases short and J 2 bases short, with 16 bases between. The CDR3 consists of 15 residues. CDR3 protein: CASSETSRWTYEQYL. CDR3 bases: TGTGCCAGCAGTGAAACGTCCCGTTGGACCTACGAGCAGTACTTA.

This clonotype was observed at least ten times. The rearrangement links TRBV27 to TRBJ2-2, with TRBD1 matching over 9 bases. Germline lookup yields CDR1 MNHEY and CDR2 SMNVEV (reference sequence). The CDR3 totals 15 residues. After removal of 7 bases from V and 5 bases from J, the junction contained 8 bases not matched to a gene. Here the CDR3 DNA reads TGTGCCAGCAAGAGGACAGGGGTTGGGACCGGGGAGCTGTTTTTT. It encodes CASKRTGVGTGELFF.

This clonotype was observed a handful of times. The chain joins TRBV30 to TRBJ2-2, with D unresolved. This CDR3 has 14 residues. Trimming took 0 bases from V and 3 from J, leaving 8 bases between them. Germline CDR1 reads GTSNPN; CDR2 reads SVGIG (reference sequence). In nucleotides, the CDR3 is TGTGCCTGGAGTGTTGGCACCTACACCGGGGAGCTGTTTTTT. Encoded protein: CAWSVGTYTGELFF.

This clonotype was counted at least ten times. The rearrangement links TRBV9 to TRBJ2-2; 7 positions match TRBD2. CDR1 is SGDLS and CDR2 is YYNGEE in the germline V gene. The V segment lost 4 bases and the J segment 7 bases; nucleotides outside the gene matches: 10. This CDR3 is built from 15 residues. In DNA form, the CDR3 reads TGTGCCAGCAGCCCAAGGACTAGTTGGAACGGGGAGCTGTTTTTT. Protein: CASSPRTSWNGELFF.

This clonotype appeared many times. The chain combines TRBV20-1 with TRBJ2-7; the match to TRBD2 covers 10 bases. Germline CDR1 is DFQATT and CDR2 is SNEGSKA (reference sequence). The CDR3 is 12 residues long. Trimming removed 6 bases from V and 7 bases from J; junction bases left unmatched: 6. The DNA for the CDR3 is TGCAGTGCCCCGGGACTAGCGTTTGAGCAGTACTTC. Protein: CSAPGLAFEQYF.

This clonotype came up once. The chain is built from TRBV5-1 and TRBJ2-1; tentative D call: TRBD2 (6 bases). Germline assignment: CDR1 SGHRS and CDR2 YFSETQ. V gave up 4 bases and J gave up 5 bases, with 19 bases separating them. The CDR3 has 16 amino acids. CDR3 amino acids: CASSRRGVPGNNEQFF. In nucleotides, the CDR3 is TGCGCCAGCAGCCGGAGGGGAGTACCTGGTAACAATGAGCAGTTCTTC.

The sample holds many counts of this clonotype. This chain uses TRBV6-8 with TRBJ2-1; the D gene is possibly TRBD2 (5 bases). Per germline, CDR1 MNHGY and CDR2 SAAAGT. The CDR3 consists of 16 residues. The germline V and J ends were trimmed by 6 bases and 5 bases, with 20 bases remaining between them. The CDR3 loop reads CASRPKLGLGHNEQFF. CDR3 nucleotide sequence: TGTGCCAGCAGGCCAAAACTAGGTTTAGGGCACAATGAGCAGTTCTTC.

The V gene is TRBV11-3, the J gene TRBJ1-6; D possibly corresponds to TRBD1 (5 bases). Germline V gene sequence: CDR1 SGHNT, CDR2 YENEEA. This CDR3 has 14 amino acids. With 4 bases removed from V and 6 bases from J, the gap between germline ends came to 10 bases. CDR3 protein: CASSYRDGNSPLHF. The CDR3 region has the DNA TGTGCCAGCAGCTACCGGGACGGTAATTCACCCCTCCACTTT.

This clonotype was counted at least ten times. This chain uses TRBV5-1 with TRBJ2-7; 16 positions agree with TRBD2. Per germline, CDR1 SGHRS and CDR2 YFSETQ. Losses at the gene ends were 4 bases for V and 2 bases for J; bases not matched to a gene: 3. The CDR3 is 16 amino acids. The CDR3 loop is CASSLGTSGRAYEQYF. Written as DNA, the CDR3 is TGCGCCAGCAGCCTAGGGACTAGCGGGAGGGCCTACGAGCAGTACTTC.